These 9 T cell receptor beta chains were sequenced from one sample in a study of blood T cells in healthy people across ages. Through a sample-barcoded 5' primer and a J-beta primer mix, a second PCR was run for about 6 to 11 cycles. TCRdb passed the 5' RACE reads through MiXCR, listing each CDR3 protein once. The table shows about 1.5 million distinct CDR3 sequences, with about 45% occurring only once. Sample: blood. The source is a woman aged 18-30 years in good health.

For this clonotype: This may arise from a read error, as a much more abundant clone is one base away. The CDR3 sequence: CASSLALTEQYF. The CDR3 DNA reads TGTGCCAGCAGCTTAGCGTTGACCGAGCAGTACTTC. The rearrangement uses TRBV7-9 and TRBJ2-7; D call uncertain. V shed 0 bases and J shed 6 bases, with 6 bases lying between them. CDR1 and CDR2 from the germline V gene are SEHNR and FQNEAQ (reference sequence). This CDR3 comprises 12 residues.

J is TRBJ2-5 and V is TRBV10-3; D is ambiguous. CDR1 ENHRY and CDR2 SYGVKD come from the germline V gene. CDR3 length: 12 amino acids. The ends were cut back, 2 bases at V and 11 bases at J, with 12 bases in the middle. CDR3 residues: CAISEIYNEQYF. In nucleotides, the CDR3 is TGTGCCATCAGTGAGATTTACAATGAGCAGTACTTC.

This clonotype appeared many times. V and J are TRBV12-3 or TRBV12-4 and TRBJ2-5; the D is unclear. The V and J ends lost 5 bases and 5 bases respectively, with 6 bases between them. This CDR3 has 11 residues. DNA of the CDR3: TGTGCCAGCAGTAATCGCGAGACCCAGTACTTC. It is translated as CASSNRETQYF.

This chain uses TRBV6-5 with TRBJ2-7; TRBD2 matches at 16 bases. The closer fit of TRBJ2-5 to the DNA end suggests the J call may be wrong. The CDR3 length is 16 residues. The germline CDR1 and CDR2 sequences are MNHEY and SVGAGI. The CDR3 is CASSYSGLAGGETQYF. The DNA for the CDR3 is TGTGCCAGCAGTTACTCGGGACTAGCGGGGGGGGAGACCCAGTACTTC.

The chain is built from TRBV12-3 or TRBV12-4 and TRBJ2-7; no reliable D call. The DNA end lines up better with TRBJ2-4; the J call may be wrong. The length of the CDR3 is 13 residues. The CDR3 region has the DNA TGTGCCAGCAGTTTAGCCACTGGGGACATTCAGTACTTC. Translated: CASSLATGDIQYF.

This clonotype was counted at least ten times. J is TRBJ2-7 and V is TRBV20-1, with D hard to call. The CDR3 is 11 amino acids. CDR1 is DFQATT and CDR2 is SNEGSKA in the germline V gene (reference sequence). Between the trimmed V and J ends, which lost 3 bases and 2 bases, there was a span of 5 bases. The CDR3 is CSARAPYEQYF. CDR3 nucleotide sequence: TGCAGTGCTAGGGCCCCCTACGAGCAGTACTTC.

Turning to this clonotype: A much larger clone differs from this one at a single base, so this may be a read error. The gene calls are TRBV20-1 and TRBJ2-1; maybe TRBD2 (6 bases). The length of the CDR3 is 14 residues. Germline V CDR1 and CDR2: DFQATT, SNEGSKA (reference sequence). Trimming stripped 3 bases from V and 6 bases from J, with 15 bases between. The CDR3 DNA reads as TGCAGTGCTAGTTCGGGACTCCCCCCCAATGAGCAGTTCTTC. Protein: CSASSGLPPNEQFF.

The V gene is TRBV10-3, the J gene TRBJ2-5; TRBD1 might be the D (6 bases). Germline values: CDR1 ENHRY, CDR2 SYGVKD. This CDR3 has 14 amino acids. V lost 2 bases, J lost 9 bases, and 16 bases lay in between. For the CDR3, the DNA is TGTGCCATCAGTGAGCACCAGGGGAATGAGGCCCAGTACTTC. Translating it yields CAISEHQGNEAQYF.

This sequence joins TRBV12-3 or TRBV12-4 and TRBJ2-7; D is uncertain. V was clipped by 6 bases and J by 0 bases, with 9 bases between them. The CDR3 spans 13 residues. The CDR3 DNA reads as TGTGCCAGCAGCAACAGCCCCTCCTACGAGCAGTACTTC. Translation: CASSNSPSYEQYF.